This T cell receptor beta chain was retrieved from a study of regulatory T cells in long-lasting Graves disease (dated by TCRdb to 2020 to 2023). The study in broad terms: To count as having persistent Graves' disease, a patient had to have received antithyroid drug treatment for over 5 years with TSH receptor autoantibodies remaining persistently positive. Peripheral blood TCR sequencing and RNA sequencing compared persistent Graves' disease patients with newly diagnosed Graves' disease patients. The study was registered as a clinical trial and conducted in China. A total of 33 samples were covered by TCR sequencing, comprising roughly 13 persistent and 20 newly diagnosed Graves' disease patients. In the clinical cohort, patients with persistent Graves' disease had used antithyroid drugs for an average of around 9.9 years. Overall results and qualifications from the work: Only peripheral blood was studied, because thyroid tissue, the primary lesion, was inaccessible. Persistent disease showed preferential use of TRBV28, TRBJ1-2 and TRBJ2-5, whereas newly diagnosed disease favored TRBV20-1 and TRBJ2-1. Persistent Graves' disease patients showed lower TCR Shannon entropy and fewer highly expanded clones than newly diagnosed patients, suggesting clonal expansion. Patients with persistent disease shared more public clonotypes (under 3,000) than newly diagnosed patients did (about 1,000). Sequencing and analysis were limited to the TCR beta chain. The authors acknowledged the small sample size as a limitation that may reduce accuracy.

The library was generated by multiplex PCR. Sequencing relied on an Illumina HiSeq 4000. TCR beta libraries were built with iRepertoire HTBI primers and Arm-PCR amplification of CDR3 regions. Before sequencing, the PCR products went through gel purification. In the original analysis: Across samples, 62 TRBV and approximately 15 TRBJ segments were identified and used for gene usage analysis of CDR3 amino acid clonotypes. Filtered high-quality paired reads were merged into contigs using COPE and FqMerger. BLAST was used to align contigs to IMGT TRBV, TRBD and TRBJ reference genes, with CDR3 defined following IMGT. Clonotypes above 0.1% frequency were classified as highly expanded clones. Shannon entropy served as the measure of repertoire diversity, while the Gini coefficient captured V-J evenness. Clonotypes shared by more than one individual were considered public. Using fastp trimming at Q25 and MiXCR clonotype assembly, TCRdb reanalyzed the public sequencing data and kept in-frame beta chains. Rows are combined by CDR3 protein, so each entry shows the most common genes and DNA. The V and J calls reflect TCRdb's pipeline rather than the authors' work. This sample lists some 370,000 distinct CDR3 sequences; less than 25% were detected once. The ten largest clones represent less than 25% of the sample.

The sample's time point, from its label and the paper: persistent/refractory GD, antithyroid drugs over 5 years with positive TRAb. RNA was extracted from PBMCs in TRIzol for both TCR sequencing and RNA sequencing. The diagnosis of Graves' disease followed American Thyroid Association guidelines. Patients were recruited from an endocrinology department in Xi'an, China. From each patient, around 8.3 milliliters of peripheral blood was collected into an EDTA anticoagulant tube. Ficoll Paque Plus density gradient separation was used to isolate PBMCs, and no further T cell sorting was performed. An Agilent 2100 Bioanalyzer and agarose gel were used to assess RNA quality, and a NanoDrop 2000 was used to measure RNA concentration. On this clonotype itself: The antigen this receptor binds is unknown. No quality values exist for individual bases; no much larger clone is one base distant.

The germline V gene (reference sequence) supplies CDR1 DFQATT and CDR2 SNEGSKA. V ends up 5 bases short and J 5 bases short, with an unmatched junction base count of 6. The CDR3, from cysteine to phenylalanine, totals 13 residues. Only the CDR3 region is kept as DNA, spanning 39 bases read in frame from base 1. The TCR was taken from a female donor with Graves disease. Here the chain combines TRBV20-1 and TRBJ2-7; the junction holds 10 bases that match TRBD1. Sequences were derived from peripheral blood mononuclear cells (PBMCs), sampled when the disease was refractory, from a patient treated with antithyroid drugs. The CDR3 sequence is CSALRDRGHEQYF. The nucleotide sequence is TGCAGTGCTCTCCGGGACAGGGGCCACGAGCAGTACTTC.